The subject of this entry is one T cell receptor (beta chain). Sequencing used immunoSEQ multiplex PCR; TCRdb keeps in-frame clones, though not all of them. The table includes 150,000 to 200,000 clones, approximately 85% detected once. V lost 2 bases, J lost 7 bases, and 9 bases lay in between. This CDR3 is 13 amino acids long. The germline V gene encodes CDR1 SGHRS and CDR2 YFSETQ. The data were obtained in a study of blood T cell repertoires in COVID-19. About the research overall: Samples of COVID-19 (acute and convalescent) were obtained from the United States, Italy and Spain.

The chain employs TRBV5-1 and TRBJ2-2, with unresolved D. This sequence originates from an elderly woman with acute or convalescent COVID-19. Input material: peripheral blood. The CDR3, as DNA: TGCGCCAGCAGCTTTACAGTAGACGGGGAGCTGTTTTTT. Translation gives CASSFTVDGELFF. Filled out from reference TRBV5-1 and TRBJ2-2, the complete variable domain reads KAGVTQTPRYLIKTRGQQVTLSCSPISGHRSVSWYQQTPGQGLQFLFEYFSETQRNKGNFPGRFSGRQFSNSRSEMNVSTLELGDSALYLCASSFTVDGELFFGEGSRLTVL.